This TCR beta chain was sequenced in a study of shared clonotypes between healthy human individuals. About the study: Ranging from 18 to 49 in age, donors were two women and three men.

Clones were read by immunoSEQ multiplex PCR, and TCRdb kept only the in-frame ones, dropping some. The table shows just over 2,000,000 clones, with roughly 94% occurring only once. Points on this clone: The antigen remains undetermined.

CDR1 is LNHDA and CDR2 is SQIVND in the germline V gene (reference sequence). Trimming took 5 bases from V and 4 from J; bases not matched to a gene: 7. There are 15 residues in the CDR3. Partitioning of CD4+ cells yielded a CD45RA+ naive subset and a CD45RA-negative memory subset. Findings of the study overall: The authors expected sequencing depth to affect clonotype sharing among donors.

The source material was naive CD4+ T cells sorted from blood. The subset denotes: CD45RA+ positively selected. The V and J genes are TRBV19 and TRBJ1-1, with TRBD1 matching over 10 bases. This sequence originates from a man aged 18 to 35 in good health. CDR3 region: CASSWTGGFGTEAFF. In nucleotides, the CDR3 is TGTGCCAGTAGTTGGACAGGGGGATTTGGCACTGAAGCTTTCTTT.